These T cell receptor beta chains were read from a single sample in a study of shared clonotypes between healthy human individuals. Assay: immunoSEQ multiplex PCR; the TCRdb copy retains only in-frame clones and omits some. The sample includes around 2.1 million clones, about 92% of them seen just once. Sequenced sample: naive CD8+ T cells from PBMCs. The source is a man younger than 35 in good health. Some clones in this sample may be carry-over from other donors' samples. Both conserved end residues are part of each CDR3. The D gene is left open where the match is weak. The listing skips clone size in some rows; elsewhere it reads once, few, many or a size class.

DNA	CDR3	J	D	V	size
TGCGCCAGCAGCCAAGTGGTGGGACTAGCGGGAGACGAGCAGTACTTC	CASSQVVGLAGDEQYF	TRBJ2-7	TRBD2	TRBV4-1	-
TGTGCCAGCAGGGACAGGGACAATCAGCCCCAGCATTTT	CASRDRDNQPQHF	TRBJ1-5	TRBD1	TRBV28	-
TGTGCCAGCAGCCAGGAGAAGGACACCCCCTACGAGCAGTACTTC	CASSQEKDTPYEQYF	TRBJ2-7	-	TRBV7-9	-
TGTGCCATCAGTGAGTCGACTAGCGGTAGGGGGCTGAGCACAGATACGCAGTATTTT	CAISESTSGRGLSTDTQYF	TRBJ2-3	TRBD2	TRBV10-3	-
TGTGCCAGTAGTGACCTAGCGGGAGGGACCGAGCAGTACTTC	CASSDLAGGTEQYF	TRBJ2-7	TRBD2	TRBV19	-
TGTGCCAGCAGCTCGACTTCCACCGGGGAGCTGTTTTTT	CASSSTSTGELFF	TRBJ2-2	-	TRBV9	-
TGTGCCAGTAGTATAGGGGCTTCCGGCTCCTACAATGAGCAGTTCTTC	CASSIGASGSYNEQFF	TRBJ2-1	-	TRBV19	-
TGTGCCAGTAGTATAGCAACGACTAGCGTGAATGAGCAGTTCTTC	CASSIATTSVNEQFF	TRBJ2-1	TRBD2	TRBV19	-
TGTGCCAGCAGTTACTCGGAAGGAATCTATGGCTACACCTTC	CASSYSEGIYGYTF	TRBJ1-2	-	TRBV6-6	-
TGTGCCTGGACCGGGGGGTTGGAGCAGTACTTC	CAWTGGLEQYF	TRBJ2-7	TRBD2	TRBV30	-
TGTGCCACAGGACAGGGGAACTATGGCTACACCTTC	CATGQGNYGYTF	TRBJ1-2	TRBD1	TRBV27	-
TGTGCCAGCAGGTTGGGGGAGGCCTACGAGCAGTACTTC	CASRLGEAYEQYF	TRBJ2-7	-	TRBV28	few
TGTGCCAGCAGCTTAGAATCAAGTCGTCAAGAGACCCAGTACTTC	CASSLESSRQETQYF	TRBJ2-5	-	TRBV7-6	-
TGTGCCAGCAGCACTAGCGGGAGGGCCAACACCGGGGAGCTGTTTTTT	CASSTSGRANTGELFF	TRBJ2-2	TRBD2	TRBV7-9	-
TGTGCCAGTACCCCCGGAGTAGCGGGTATCAATGAGCAGTTCTTC	CASTPGVAGINEQFF	TRBJ2-1	TRBD2	TRBV19	once
TGTGCCAGCAGAGTGGTCCAGGGAGGTCAGCCCCAGCATTTT	CASRVVQGGQPQHF	TRBJ1-5	-	TRBV27	-
TGTGCCAGTAGCGCACGACCGGGACTAGCGGACTACACCGGGGAGCTGTTTTTT	CASSARPGLADYTGELFF	TRBJ2-2	TRBD2	TRBV19	few
TGTGCCAGCAGCTTAGCATCCGGGGTTTACAATGAGCAGTTCTTC	CASSLASGVYNEQFF	TRBJ2-1	-	TRBV11-3	-
TGTGCCAGCAGCTTAGTTAGCTTTGAGCAGTTCTTC	CASSLVSFEQFF	TRBJ2-1	-	TRBV7-9	-
TGCGCCAGCAGCCCCGGGACCCACGCCGGCTATGGCTACACCTTC	CASSPGTHAGYGYTF	TRBJ1-2	-	TRBV4-3	-
TGTGCCAGCAGCCAAGATGAAAAGGGGAGGAATGAGCAGTTCTTC	CASSQDEKGRNEQFF	TRBJ2-1	-	TRBV14	-
TGTGCCAGCAGGTCCTTGAGGGATCAGTCCTACAATGAGCAGTTCTTC	CASRSLRDQSYNEQFF	TRBJ2-1	-	TRBV7-9	-